This TCR beta chain was obtained from a study of T cells in Graves' hyperthyroidism and ophthalmopathy. Findings and limits, study-wide: Within blood appeared most thyroid clonotypes that had expanded above 0.001. It was a median approximately 6 months before onset that the model predicted ophthalmopathy. Ophthalmopathy stood apart from stable hyperthyroidism in a 13 V-J model.

TCR beta CDR3 regions were amplified from RNA transcripts. Primed by the HTBI set, a first-round RT-PCR was run on the TCR CDR3. TCRdb reanalysed the multiplex PCR reads using MiXCR and keeps one entry per CDR3 protein. The table shows 350,000 or so distinct CDR3 sequences, with 15% to 20% occurring only once. There are a few counts of this clonotype. Its specificity is unknown. Trimming cost V 0 bases and J 6 bases, with 8 bases left between them. The CDR3 contains 14 residues. CDR1 and CDR2 from the germline V gene are LNHNV and YYDKDF (reference sequence). The sequenced material came from blood. This TCR derives from a woman between 50 and 59 years old with Graves' hyperthyroidism. The rearrangement uses TRBV15 and TRBJ1-4; D is unclear. CDR3 amino acids: CATSRDRTDEKLFF. Here the CDR3 DNA reads TGTGCCACCAGCAGAGATCGCACGGATGAAAAACTGTTTTTT.